The clone carrying this T cell receptor (beta chain) was seen only a few times. The time point was: newly diagnosed GD, antithyroid drugs for less than 3 months. There was RNA extracted from PBMCs, and the TCR library was made from it. The junction had 12 bases not matched to a gene; V was cut back by 6 bases and J by 0 bases. Germline CDR1 reads SGHTA; CDR2 reads FQGNSA. The CDR3 covers 17 residues. The source of the sample is a study of regulatory T cells in long-lasting Graves disease. Researchers made TCR beta libraries by using iRepertoire HTBI primers and running Arm-PCR on CDR3 regions. TCRdb re-called the multiplex PCR reads through MiXCR, storing one row per CDR3 protein. The sample consists of about 450,000 distinct CDR3 sequences, less than 15% of them appearing once. These same data were also listed under a study on T cells in Graves' hyperthyroidism and ophthalmopathy.

This sample comprised peripheral blood mononuclear cells (PBMCs), obtained at new diagnosis, from a patient treated with antithyroid drugs. This TCR derives from a woman between 45 and 60 years old with Graves disease. The gene calls are TRBV7-2 and TRBJ2-7; 9 bases map to TRBD1. The CDR3 region is CASSPGPSTGGSYEQYF. CDR3 DNA: TGTGCCAGCAGTCCCGGACCCTCGACAGGGGGCTCCTACGAGCAGTACTTC.